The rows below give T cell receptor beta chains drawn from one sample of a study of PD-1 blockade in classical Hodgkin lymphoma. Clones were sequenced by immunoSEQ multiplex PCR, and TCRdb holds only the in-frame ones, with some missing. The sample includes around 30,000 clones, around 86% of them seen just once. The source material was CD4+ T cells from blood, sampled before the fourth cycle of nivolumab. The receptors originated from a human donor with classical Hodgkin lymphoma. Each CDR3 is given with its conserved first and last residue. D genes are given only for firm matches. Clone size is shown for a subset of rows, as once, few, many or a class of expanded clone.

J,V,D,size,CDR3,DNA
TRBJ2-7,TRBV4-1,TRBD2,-,CASSQRLAGGPYEQYF,TGCGCCAGCAGCCAACGATTAGCGGGGGGCCCCTACGAGCAGTACTTC
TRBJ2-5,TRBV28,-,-,CASSAWEEETQYF,TGTGCCAGCAGTGCATGGGAAGAAGAGACCCAGTACTTC
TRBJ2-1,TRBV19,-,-,CASRSGSWDEQFF,TGTGCCAGTAGATCCGGGAGTTGGGATGAGCAGTTCTTC
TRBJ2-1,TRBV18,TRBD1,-,CASSPRDRSYNEQFF,TGTGCCAGCTCACCACGGGACAGGTCTTACAATGAGCAGTTCTTC
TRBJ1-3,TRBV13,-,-,CASSFGERTPGNTIYF,TGTGCCAGCAGCTTTGGGGAAAGGACGCCTGGAAACACCATATATTTT
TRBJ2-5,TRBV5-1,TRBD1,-,CASSLGQGDTETQYF,TGCGCCAGCAGCTTGGGACAGGGGGATACAGAGACCCAGTACTTC
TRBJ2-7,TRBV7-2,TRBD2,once,CASSLLWGGRADEQYF,TGTGCCAGCAGCCTCCTTTGGGGCGGGAGGGCCGACGAGCAGTACTTC
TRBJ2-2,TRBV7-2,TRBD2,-,CASSFSTSNTGELFF,TGTGCCAGCAGCTTCTCGACTAGCAACACCGGGGAGCTGTTTTTT
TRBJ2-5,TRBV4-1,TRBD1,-,CASSPRAGGRETQYF,TGCGCCAGCAGCCCCCGTGCAGGGGGCCGGGAGACCCAGTACTTC
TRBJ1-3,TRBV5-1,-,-,CASSLGGQGNTIYF,TGCGCCAGCAGCCTGGGGGGACAAGGAAACACCATATATTTT
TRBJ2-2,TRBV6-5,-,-,CASSWRQVALELFF,TGTGCCAGCAGTTGGAGACAGGTGGCATTGGAGCTGTTTTTT
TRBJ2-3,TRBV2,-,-,CASSDRGIRADTQYF,TGTGCCAGCAGTGATAGGGGTATTAGGGCAGATACGCAGTATTTT
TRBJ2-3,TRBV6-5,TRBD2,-,CASSSTSGVTDTQYF,TGTGCCAGCAGCTCAACTAGCGGGGTGACAGATACGCAGTATTTT
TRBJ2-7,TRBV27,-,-,CASSLRSAAAYEQYF,TGTGCCAGCAGTTTACGTAGCGCGGCTGCCTACGAGCAGTACTTC
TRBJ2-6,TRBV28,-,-,CASSFNGANVLTF,TGTGCCAGCAGTTTCAATGGGGCCAACGTCCTGACTTTC
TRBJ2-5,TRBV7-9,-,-,CASSLGVAGYQETQYF,TGTGCCAGCAGCTTAGGGGTTGCGGGGTACCAAGAGACCCAGTACTTC
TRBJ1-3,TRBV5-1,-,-,CASSASGDGNTIYF,TGCGCCAGCAGCGCCTCAGGGGACGGAAACACCATATATTTT
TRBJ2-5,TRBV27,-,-,CASSPYTVGIETQYF,TGTGCCAGCAGTCCCTATACAGTAGGGATCGAGACCCAGTACTTC
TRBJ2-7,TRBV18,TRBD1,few,CASSPTTGKGEQYF,TGTGCCAGCTCACCGACGACAGGGAAGGGCGAGCAGTACTTC
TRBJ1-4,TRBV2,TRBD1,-,CASALRGQTNEKLFF,TGTGCCTCAGCACTCAGGGGGCAAACTAATGAAAAACTGTTTTTT
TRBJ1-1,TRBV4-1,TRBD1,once,CASSLRQGSEAFF,TGCGCCAGCAGCCTACGACAGGGGTCTGAAGCTTTCTTT
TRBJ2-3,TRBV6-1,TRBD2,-,CASLNSGGFTDTQYF,TGTGCCAGCTTGAACAGCGGGGGTTTCACAGATACGCAGTATTTT
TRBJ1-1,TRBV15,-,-,CATSRDIWDSEAFF,TGTGCCACCAGCAGAGATATATGGGACTCTGAAGCTTTCTTT
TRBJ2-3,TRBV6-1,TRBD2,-,CASSEGAGGRRDTQYF,TGTGCCAGCAGTGAAGGGGCGGGGGGGCGGAGAGATACGCAGTATTTT
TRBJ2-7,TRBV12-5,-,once,CASGRDVYEQYF,TGTGCTAGTGGCCGAGATGTCTACGAGCAGTACTTC
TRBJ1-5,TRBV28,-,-,CAIHRRASNQPQHF,TGTGCCATCCACAGGAGGGCGAGTAATCAGCCCCAGCATTTT